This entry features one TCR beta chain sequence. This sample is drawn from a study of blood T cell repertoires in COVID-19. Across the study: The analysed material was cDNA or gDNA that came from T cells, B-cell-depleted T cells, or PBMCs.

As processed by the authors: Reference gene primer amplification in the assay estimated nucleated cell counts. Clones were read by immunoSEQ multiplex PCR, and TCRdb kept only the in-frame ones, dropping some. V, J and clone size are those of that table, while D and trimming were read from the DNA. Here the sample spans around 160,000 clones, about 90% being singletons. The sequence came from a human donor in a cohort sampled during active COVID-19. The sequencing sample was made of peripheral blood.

The CDR3 loop is CAWNRNRGNEKLFF. In nucleotides, the CDR3 is TGTGCCTGGAATAGAAACCGGGGTAATGAAAAACTGTTTTTT. This sequence joins TRBV30 and TRBJ1-4; D is unresolved. Germline CDR1 reads GTSNPN; CDR2 reads SVGIG (reference sequence). Deletions cut 4 bases from V and 4 bases from J, with 13 bases between. The CDR3 has 14 residues.